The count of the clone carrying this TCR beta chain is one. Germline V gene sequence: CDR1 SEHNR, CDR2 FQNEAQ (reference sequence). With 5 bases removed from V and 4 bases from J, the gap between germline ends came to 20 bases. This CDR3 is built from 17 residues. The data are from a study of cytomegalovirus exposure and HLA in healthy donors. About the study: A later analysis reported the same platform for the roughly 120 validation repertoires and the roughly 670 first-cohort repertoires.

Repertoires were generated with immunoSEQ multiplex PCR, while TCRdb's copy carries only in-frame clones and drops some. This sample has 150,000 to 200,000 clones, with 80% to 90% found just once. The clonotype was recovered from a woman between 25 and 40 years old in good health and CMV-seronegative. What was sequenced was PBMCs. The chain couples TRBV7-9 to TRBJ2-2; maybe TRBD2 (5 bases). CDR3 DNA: TGTGCCAGCAGCCGCCCATCTAGCTGGGTGAGCACCGGGGAGCTGTTTTTT. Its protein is CASSRPSSWVSTGELFF.